The subject of this entry is one TCR beta chain. This sample stems from a study of T-cell reconstitution after alpha-beta-depleted transplantation in children. Trimming stripped 8 bases from V and 4 bases from J, with 15 bases between. Germline CDR1 and CDR2: SGHVS and FQNEAQ. This CDR3 contains 13 residues. Preparation of the TCRbeta library was carried out with unique molecular identifiers. One entry per CDR3 protein, called by TCRdb with MiXCR from the PCR reads. The sample lists hundreds of thousands of distinct CDR3 sequences, around 13% occurring once. The sequence came from a girl aged 2 to 9 with congenital amegakaryocytic thrombocytopenia, due to receive a stem cell transplant. Specimen: PBMCs, collected before TCRalphabeta/CD19-depleted stem cell transplant. The chain employs TRBV7-8 and TRBJ2-7; D not certain. The chain's CDR3 is CASGPPLEYEQYF. CDR3 DNA: TGTGCCAGCGGCCCCCCCCTCGAGTACGAGCAGTACTTC.